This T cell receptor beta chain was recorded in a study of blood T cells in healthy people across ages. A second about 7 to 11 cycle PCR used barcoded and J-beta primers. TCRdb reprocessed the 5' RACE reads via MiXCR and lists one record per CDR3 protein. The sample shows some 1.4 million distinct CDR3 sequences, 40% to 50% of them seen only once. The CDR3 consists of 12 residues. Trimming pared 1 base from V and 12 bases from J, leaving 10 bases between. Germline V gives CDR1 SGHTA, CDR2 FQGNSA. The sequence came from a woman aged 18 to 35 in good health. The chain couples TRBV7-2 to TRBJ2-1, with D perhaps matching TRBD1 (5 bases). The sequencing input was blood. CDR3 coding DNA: TGTGCCAGCAGCTTAGTAGAGACAGCGCAGTTCTTC. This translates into CASSLVETAQFF.